This T cell receptor (beta chain) derives from a study of cytomegalovirus exposure and HLA in healthy donors. Study-level results: Some TCR beta chains (roughly 150 of them) were listed as cytomegalovirus-associated. Analyzed later, most CMV-associated TCR beta chains appeared HLA-restricted. When presence/absence was analysed, sequencing depth was taken to be roughly uniform across donors.

The length of the CDR3 is 14 residues. The germline CDR1 and CDR2 sequences are SNHLY and FYNNEI. Trimming stripped 6 bases from V and 7 bases from J, with 13 bases between. About this clone itself: Its target is not known.

The PCR made use of 60 Vbeta and 13 Jbeta primers. Assay: immunoSEQ multiplex PCR; the TCRdb copy retains only in-frame clones and omits some. The table has around 190,000 clones, over 70% seen once; the top ten hold about 1.5%. The chain employs TRBV2 and TRBJ1-6, with D perhaps TRBD1 (5 bases). Sequenced material: PBMCs. This TCR came from a woman between 18 and 29 years old in good health and CMV-seronegative. The CDR3 here is CASRGETANSPLHF. CDR3 in DNA: TGTGCCAGCAGGGGCGAGACAGCAAATTCACCCCTCCACTTT.